A selection of T cell receptor beta chains follows, all from one sample in a study of blood T cells in healthy people across ages. Using its own MiXCR run on the 5' RACE reads, TCRdb lists one record per CDR3 protein. The table has 700,000 or so distinct CDR3 sequences, approximately 21% seen once; the top ten hold 22%. Input material: blood. Source of these receptors: a man between 70 and 80 years old in good health. Each CDR3 is given with its conserved first and last residue. D genes are given only for firm matches. The listing skips clone size in some rows; elsewhere it reads once, few, many or a size class.

16,TRBV5-5,.,TRBD2,TRBJ2-2,CASSLWGGMNTGELFF,TGTGCCAGCAGCTTGTGGGGGGGTATGAACACCGGGGAGCTGTTTTTT
17,TRBV3-1,.,TRBD2,TRBJ2-1,CASSQVFKGGGYNEQFF,TGTGCCAGCAGCCAAGTTTTCAAGGGCGGGGGATACAATGAGCAGTTCTTC
12,TRBV12-3/TRBV12-4,.,.,TRBJ1-1,CASSLSPGRAFF,TGTGCCAGCAGTTTGAGCCCTGGTAGAGCTTTCTTT
16,TRBV5-1,.,.,TRBJ1-2,CVSSLEPGPANYGYTF,TGCGTCAGCAGCTTGGAGCCAGGGCCAGCTAACTATGGCTACACCTTC
15,TRBV28,few,.,TRBJ2-1,CASSSRTVSYNEQFF,TGTGCCAGCAGTTCCAGGACAGTCTCCTACAATGAGCAGTTCTTC
13,TRBV12-3/TRBV12-4,few,.,TRBJ2-5,CASTRDLQETQYF,TGTGCCAGCACTCGGGACCTCCAAGAGACCCAGTACTTC
15,TRBV3-1,few,TRBD2,TRBJ2-5,CASSQRTSEGETQYF,TGTGCCAGCAGCCAGAGGACTAGCGAAGGAGAGACCCAGTACTTC
15,TRBV5-1,few,.,TRBJ2-1,CASSLDGTETNEQFF,TGCGCCAGCAGCTTAGATGGGACTGAGACTAATGAGCAGTTCTTC
16,TRBV10-3,.,.,TRBJ2-4,CAISDGSPIAKNIQYF,TGTGCCATCAGTGACGGGAGTCCCATAGCCAAAAACATTCAGTACTTC
14,TRBV28,.,.,TRBJ1-5,CASRTGTANQPQHF,TGTGCCAGCCGTACCGGGACGGCGAATCAGCCCCAGCATTTT
14,TRBV5-1,.,.,TRBJ2-4,CASSLDSRGGIQYF,TGCGCCAGCAGCTTGGACAGCAGAGGGGGCATTCAGTACTTC
13,TRBV29-1,few,.,TRBJ2-5,CSVARKGWETQYF,TGCAGCGTGGCCCGTAAAGGATGGGAGACCCAGTACTTC
15,TRBV6-2/TRBV6-3,.,TRBD1,TRBJ1-5,CASSTRQGRAQPQHF,TGTGCCAGCAGTACCCGACAGGGAAGAGCGCAGCCCCAGCATTTT
13,TRBV28,few,TRBD2,TRBJ2-1,CATGLGAGNEQFF,TGTGCCACCGGCTTGGGAGCGGGGAATGAGCAGTTCTTC
14,TRBV11-2,many,.,TRBJ1-2,CASSPLKTGYGYTF,TGTGCCAGCAGCCCCCTCAAGACAGGTTATGGCTACACCTTC
17,TRBV14,few,TRBD2,TRBJ2-3,CASSQEQAGGLTDTQYF,TGTGCCAGCAGCCAAGAACAAGCGGGGGGACTTACAGATACGCAGTATTTT
16,TRBV5-1,.,TRBD2,TRBJ2-5,CASSLVLAGPRETQYF,TGCGCCAGCAGCTTGGTACTAGCGGGACCGAGAGAGACCCAGTACTTC
14,TRBV5-1,.,.,TRBJ2-1,CASSFTDSRNEQFF,TGCGCCAGCAGCTTTACCGACTCGCGGAATGAGCAGTTCTTC
16,TRBV28,.,.,TRBJ1-6,CASSPRSSSYNSPLHF,TGTGCCAGCAGCCCGAGGTCGAGCTCCTATAATTCACCCCTCCACTTT
14,TRBV6-6,many,TRBD1,TRBJ1-6,CASSSQGAGSPLHF,TGTGCCAGCAGTTCCCAGGGGGCTGGTTCACCCCTCCACTTT
17,TRBV6-5,few,.,TRBJ2-7,CASSYMAISTSSYEQYF,TGTGCCAGCAGTTACATGGCGATTTCTACCTCATCCTACGAGCAGTACTTC
15,TRBV12-3/TRBV12-4,.,.,TRBJ1-4,CASSIKQVSNEKLFF,TGTGCCAGCAGTATTAAACAGGTGTCTAATGAAAAACTGTTTTTT
12,TRBV5-1,few,.,TRBJ1-4,CASSLIEEKLFF,TGCGCCAGCAGCTTGATAGAAGAAAAACTGTTTTTT
14,TRBV6-5,once,TRBD1,TRBJ2-1,CASRGDRAGNEQSF,TGTGCCAGCAGGGGGGACAGGGCCGGCAATGAGCAGTCCTTC
14,TRBV6-6,few,TRBD2,TRBJ2-3,CASTAAGVADTQYF,TGTGCCAGCACCGCAGCGGGGGTGGCAGATACGCAGTATTTT
14,TRBV18,.,TRBD1,TRBJ2-7,CASSLGTGFYEQYF,TGTGCCAGCTCACTCGGGACAGGGTTCTACGAGCAGTACTTC
16,TRBV20-1,.,TRBD1,TRBJ2-4,CSAIPEGSGQLNIQYF,TGCAGTGCTATTCCCGAGGGGTCGGGACAGTTAAACATTCAGTACTTC
12,TRBV14,.,.,TRBJ2-1,CASSLGRREQFF,TGTGCCAGCAGCCTAGGTCGGAGGGAGCAGTTCTTC
13,TRBV6-1,many,.,TRBJ1-1,CASSELGRTEAFF,TGTGCCAGCAGTGAACTAGGTAGGACTGAAGCTTTCTTT
13,TRBV5-1,.,.,TRBJ2-7,CASSFHGGNEQYF,TGCGCCAGCAGCTTCCACGGAGGCAACGAGCAGTACTTC
14,TRBV5-1,few,TRBD2,TRBJ2-3,CASAGTSGSDTQYF,TGCGCCAGTGCCGGGACTAGCGGCTCAGATACGCAGTATTTT
14,TRBV20-1,many,.,TRBJ2-7,CSAMWLASSYEQYF,TGCAGTGCTATGTGGCTAGCGAGCTCCTACGAGCAGTACTTC
13,TRBV12-3/TRBV12-4,.,.,TRBJ2-5,CASSWRQEETQYF,TGTGCCAGCAGTTGGCGACAGGAAGAGACCCAGTACTTC
14,TRBV20-1,few,TRBD2,TRBJ2-5,CSACGLAGPETQYF,TGCAGTGCTTGTGGACTAGCGGGACCAGAGACCCAGTACTTC
16,TRBV15,.,.,TRBJ2-4,CATSTERGRAKNIQYF,TGTGCCACCAGCACCGAAAGGGGACGGGCCAAAAACATTCAGTACTTC
16,TRBV6-2/TRBV6-3,few,TRBD2,TRBJ2-3,CASSPGGRGAADTQYF,TGTGCCAGCAGTCCGGGGGGGAGGGGGGCTGCAGATACGCAGTATTTT
18,TRBV5-5,few,TRBD2,TRBJ2-5,CASSSALGGFVGSETQYF,TGTGCCAGCAGCTCCGCTCTCGGGGGGTTTGTAGGTTCAGAGACCCAGTACTTC
14,TRBV29-1,.,.,TRBJ2-2,CSVEGGTHTGELFF,TGCAGCGTTGAAGGGGGTACCCACACCGGGGAGCTGTTTTTT
14,TRBV5-5,few,.,TRBJ2-5,CASSGTGYQETQYF,TGTGCCAGCAGCGGTACTGGGTACCAAGAGACCCAGTACTTC
16,TRBV6-6,.,TRBD1,TRBJ1-5,CATAGGGNTAYQPQHF,TGTGCCACCGCAGGGGGCGGCAACACCGCCTATCAGCCCCAGCATTTT
16,TRBV7-2,.,TRBD2,TRBJ2-1,CASSLRFYRGGYEQFF,TGTGCCAGCAGCTTAAGGTTTTACCGGGGAGGGTATGAGCAGTTCTTC
14,TRBV6-6,.,.,TRBJ1-5,CASSPLGPYQPQHF,TGTGCCAGCAGCCCCCTCGGCCCCTATCAGCCCCAGCATTTT
17,TRBV21-1,.,.,TRBJ2-1,CASSKDGRAGVYNEQFF,TGTGCCAGCAGCAAAGATGGGCGAGCGGGAGTCTACAATGAGCAGTTCTTC
13,TRBV6-5,many,.,TRBJ2-2,CASSYSYTGELFF,TGTGCCAGCAGTTACTCCTACACCGGGGAGCTGTTTTTT
13,TRBV2,few,.,TRBJ1-2,CASGTQNVGGYTF,TGTGCCAGCGGGACACAAAATGTTGGTGGCTACACCTTC
16,TRBV15,.,TRBD1,TRBJ1-6,CATSGPDRGHNSPLHF,TGTGCCACCAGCGGCCCGGACAGGGGACATAATTCACCCCTCCACTTT